A selection of T cell receptor beta chains follows, all from one sample in a study of regulatory T cells in long-lasting Graves disease. From the multiplex PCR reads, TCRdb called clonotypes with MiXCR, one entry per CDR3 protein. The data hold 360,000 or so distinct CDR3 sequences, with over 15% observed a single time. Another study also made use of these data, one on T cells in Graves' hyperthyroidism and ophthalmopathy.

The sample in question was peripheral blood mononuclear cells (PBMCs), obtained at new diagnosis, from a patient treated with antithyroid drugs. Every receptor here comes from a man aged 35 to 55 with Graves disease. Each CDR3 is given with its conserved first and last residue. The D gene is left open where the match is weak. Part of the rows lack a size; the others show once, few, many or a class for expanded clones.

size	D	V	J	CDR3	DNA
many	NA	TRBV5-1	TRBJ2-3	CASSYGITDTQYF	TGCGCCAGCAGCTACGGGATCACAGATACGCAGTATTTT
few	TRBD1	TRBV6-1	TRBJ1-6	CASTGDRGNSPLHF	TGTGCCAGCACCGGGGACAGGGGAAATTCACCCCTCCACTTT
many	NA	TRBV30	TRBJ2-1	CAWSVQKPRGGNEQFF	TGTGCCTGGAGTGTACAGAAGCCGAGAGGGGGAAATGAGCAGTTCTTC
NA	NA	TRBV27	TRBJ1-2	CASSLSGKRAWYGYTF	TGTGCCAGCAGTTTGTCGGGGAAAAGGGCTTGGTATGGCTACACCTTC
many	NA	TRBV28	TRBJ2-7	CASSPAGRFLEQYF	TGTGCCAGCTCCCCGGCAGGGCGGTTCTTAGAGCAGTACTTC
few	NA	TRBV20-1	TRBJ2-1	CSARGDAEQFF	TGCAGTGCTAGGGGGGATGCTGAGCAGTTCTTC
many	NA	TRBV27	TRBJ1-5	CASSLWASSNQPQHF	TGTGCCAGCAGTTTATGGGCATCGAGCAATCAGCCCCAGCATTTT
NA	NA	TRBV12-3/TRBV12-4	TRBJ2-5	CASSGPDWAGQYF	TGTGCCAGCAGCGGCCCCGATTGGGCGGGACAGTACTTC
NA	NA	TRBV6-4	TRBJ1-1	CASSDRPEGEAFF	TGTGCCAGCAGTGACCGTCCCGAAGGTGAAGCTTTCTTT
many	TRBD2	TRBV2	TRBJ2-1	CASSLGLAGGLGEQFF	TGTGCCAGCAGTCTAGGACTAGCGGGGGGCCTTGGCGAGCAGTTCTTC
NA	TRBD1	TRBV5-5	TRBJ1-5	CASSLGTGGTQTQHF	TGTGCCAGCAGCTTAGGGACAGGGGGGACCCAGACCCAGCATTTT
NA	TRBD1	TRBV12-3/TRBV12-4	TRBJ2-6	CASSRTGEGANVLTF	TGTGCCAGCAGCCGAACAGGGGAAGGGGCCAACGTCCTGACTTTC
many	NA	TRBV6-1	TRBJ1-5	CASSPSLANQPQHF	TGTGCCAGCTCACCCTCCCTTGCCAATCAGCCCCAGCATTTT
many	TRBD1	TRBV30	TRBJ2-5	CAWAGQGRETQYF	TGTGCCTGGGCGGGACAGGGGAGGGAGACCCAGTACTTC
NA	NA	TRBV4-3	TRBJ2-1	CASKPHRDLNNEQFF	TGCGCCAGCAAGCCACATCGGGACCTAAACAATGAGCAGTTCTTC
many	NA	TRBV5-1	TRBJ2-4	CASSLGMLAKNIQYF	TGCGCCAGCAGCTTGGGCATGTTAGCCAAAAACATTCAGTACTTC
few	NA	TRBV18	TRBJ1-2	CASSRVKGRFNYGYTF	TGTGCCAGCTCACGGGTAAAGGGGCGATTCAACTATGGCTACACCTTC
many	NA	TRBV12-3/TRBV12-4	TRBJ2-1	CASSLAGRNNEQFF	TGTGCCAGCAGTTTAGCTGGGCGGAACAATGAGCAGTTCTTC
many	NA	TRBV5-8	TRBJ1-6	CASTLRGFAPLHF	TGTGCCAGCACCCTCCGGGGGTTCGCACCCCTCCACTTT
few	NA	TRBV29-1	TRBJ1-3	CSVVGGQTGNTIYF	TGCAGCGTTGTAGGGGGGCAGACTGGAAACACCATATATTTT
many	TRBD1	TRBV5-1	TRBJ2-2	CASSRLPGTANTGELFF	TGCGCCAGCAGCCGACTTCCCGGGACAGCAAACACCGGGGAGCTGTTTTTT
many	NA	TRBV7-9	TRBJ1-1	CASSSQGGSEAFF	TGTGCCAGCAGCTCGCAGGGCGGTTCTGAAGCTTTCTTT
many	NA	TRBV12-3/TRBV12-4	TRBJ2-3	CASSRRLSTDTQYF	TGTGCCAGCAGTAGACGGTTAAGCACAGATACGCAGTATTTT